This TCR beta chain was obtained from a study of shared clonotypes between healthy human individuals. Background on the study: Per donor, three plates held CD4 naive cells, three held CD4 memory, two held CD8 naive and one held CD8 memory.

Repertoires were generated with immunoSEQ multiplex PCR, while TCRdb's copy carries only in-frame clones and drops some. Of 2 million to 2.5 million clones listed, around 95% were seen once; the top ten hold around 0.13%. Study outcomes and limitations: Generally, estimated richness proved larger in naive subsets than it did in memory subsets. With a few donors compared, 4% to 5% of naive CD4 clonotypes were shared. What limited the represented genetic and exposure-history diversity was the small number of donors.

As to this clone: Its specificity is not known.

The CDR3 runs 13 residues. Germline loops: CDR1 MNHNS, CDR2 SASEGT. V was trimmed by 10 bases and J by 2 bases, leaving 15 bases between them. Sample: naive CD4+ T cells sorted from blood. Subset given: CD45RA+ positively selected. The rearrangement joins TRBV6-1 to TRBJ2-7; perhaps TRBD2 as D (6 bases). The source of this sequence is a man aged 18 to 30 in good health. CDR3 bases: TGTGCCATTAAGGGCCCGGGAGCCTACGAGCAGTACTTC. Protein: CAIKGPGAYEQYF.